A selection of T cell receptor beta chains follows, all from one sample in a study of beta chain features in type 1 diabetes. Assay used: immunoSEQ multiplex PCR; TCRdb lists only in-frame clones, some missing. In the table there are approximately 140,000 clones, around a tenth of which are singletons. Specimen: central memory CD4+ T cells from blood. The receptor source for this set is a woman aged 40 to 55 in good health. Each CDR3 is given with its conserved first and last residue. D genes are given only for firm matches. Clone size appears in some rows only: once, few, many, or a class for an expanded clone.

TRBJ1-2 | TRBV6-5 | few | . | CASSPVGRGYTF | TGTGCCAGCAGCCCCGTGGGCCGTGGCTACACCTTC
TRBJ2-1 | TRBV5-1 | few | TRBD1 | CASSQADRGGEQFF | TGCGCCAGCAGCCAGGCTGACAGGGGAGGTGAGCAGTTCTTC
TRBJ2-4 | TRBV23-1 | many | TRBD1 | CASSPLGQGAGAKNIQYF | TGCGCCAGCAGTCCACTGGGGCAGGGGGCGGGAGCCAAAAACATTCAGTACTTC
TRBJ1-2 | TRBV6-5 | . | TRBD1 | CASRRTGGDYGYTF | TGTGCCAGCAGACGGACAGGGGGCGACTATGGCTACACCTTC
TRBJ2-5 | TRBV2 | few | . | CASRGQEETQYF | TGTGCCAGCAGAGGACAAGAAGAGACCCAGTACTTC
TRBJ2-4 | TRBV7-2 | . | . | CASSRPSTNIQYF | TGTGCCAGCAGTCGCCCTAGCACAAACATTCAGTACTTC
TRBJ2-5 | TRBV19 | few | TRBD2 | CASSIYTSGRSRETQYF | TGTGCCAGTAGTATATATACTAGCGGGAGGTCACGAGAGACCCAGTACTTC
TRBJ1-1 | TRBV9 | many | . | CASSVATGTMNTEAFF | TGTGCCAGCAGCGTAGCTACAGGGACAATGAACACTGAAGCTTTCTTT
TRBJ2-7 | TRBV5-1 | . | TRBD1 | CASSPDRDEQYF | TGCGCCAGCAGCCCAGACAGGGACGAGCAGTACTTC
TRBJ2-7 | TRBV19 | few | TRBD2 | CASASGGSYEQYF | TGTGCCAGTGCCTCGGGGGGTTCCTACGAGCAGTACTTC
TRBJ1-6 | TRBV5-1 | few | . | CASSFLTPGAYNSPLHF | TGCGCCAGCAGCTTCTTGACCCCGGGAGCCTATAATTCACCCCTCCACTTT
TRBJ2-7 | TRBV2 | few | . | CASSEVIYEQYF | TGTGCCAGCAGTGAAGTCATCTACGAGCAGTACTTC
TRBJ1-5 | TRBV12-5 | . | . | CASGPGVNQPQHF | TGTGCTAGTGGGCCCGGAGTAAATCAGCCCCAGCATTTT
TRBJ2-2 | TRBV7-9 | many | . | CASSLFPHTGELFF | TGTGCCAGCAGCTTATTCCCTCACACCGGGGAGCTGTTTTTT
TRBJ2-7 | TRBV10-3 | many | TRBD1 | CAISKDPTGAYEQYF | TGTGCCATCAGCAAGGACCCTACAGGGGCCTACGAGCAGTACTTC
TRBJ1-2 | TRBV7-2 | few | . | CASSLVPAGLANYGYTF | TGTGCCAGCAGCTTAGTCCCAGCAGGGTTAGCTAACTATGGCTACACCTTC
TRBJ1-5 | TRBV2 | few | . | CASRDRSNQPQHF | TGTGCCAGCAGGGACAGAAGCAATCAGCCCCAGCATTTT
TRBJ2-3 | TRBV11-2 | . | TRBD2 | CASSLTSGGADTQYF | TGTGCCAGCAGCTTAACTAGCGGGGGAGCAGATACGCAGTATTTT
TRBJ2-5 | TRBV7-9 | few | . | CASSFGLQETQYF | TGTGCCAGCAGCTTTGGCTTACAAGAGACCCAGTACTTC
TRBJ2-3 | TRBV5-4 | . | TRBD2 | CASSSKRGGTDTQYF | TGTGCCAGCAGCTCAAAACGGGGGGGCACAGATACGCAGTATTTT
TRBJ2-5 | TRBV7-2 | . | TRBD1 | CASSLSPRGRGLETQYF | TGTGCCAGCAGCTTATCACCCCGGGGCAGGGGGCTGGAGACCCAGTACTTC
TRBJ2-7 | TRBV6-1 | . | TRBD1 | CASSEAGGETEQYF | TGTGCCAGCAGTGAAGCAGGGGGCGAAACCGAGCAGTACTTC
TRBJ1-1 | TRBV5-1 | . | TRBD1 | CASSLSGQENTEAFF | TGCGCCAGCAGCTTATCTGGACAGGAGAACACTGAAGCTTTCTTT
TRBJ2-3 | TRBV29-1 | . | . | CSARQGTDTQYF | TGCAGCGCCAGACAGGGCACAGATACGCAGTATTTT
TRBJ2-2 | TRBV19 | many | . | CASSTGNYPELFF | TGTGCCAGTAGTACGGGAAATTACCCGGAGCTGTTTTTT
TRBJ1-6 | TRBV6-6 | few | . | CASSSPDTNSPLHF | TGTGCCAGCAGTTCCCCGGACACAAATTCACCCCTCCACTTT
TRBJ2-3 | TRBV10-3 | many | . | CAISVSAGADTDTQYF | TGTGCCATCAGTGTCTCCGCGGGGGCCGACACAGATACGCAGTATTTT
TRBJ2-3 | TRBV13 | . | TRBD2 | CASSFRLADTDTQYF | TGTGCCAGCAGCTTCCGACTAGCGGACACAGATACGCAGTATTTT
TRBJ2-3 | TRBV5-6 | . | TRBD2 | CASSLRGTSGVPDTQYF | TGTGCCAGCAGCTTGCGCGGGACTAGCGGTGTTCCAGATACGCAGTATTTT
TRBJ1-1 | TRBV14 | few | TRBD1 | CASSQTGTAGRSAFF | TGTGCCAGCAGCCAAACCGGGACAGCCGGCCGTAGTGCTTTCTTT
TRBJ1-2 | TRBV20-1 | few | . | CSAKGRDGYTF | TGCAGTGCTAAAGGGAGGGATGGCTACACCTTC
TRBJ2-7 | TRBV29-1 | . | TRBD1 | CSVSSGTQGIYEQYF | TGCAGCGTTTCTTCCGGGACACAGGGGATCTACGAGCAGTACTTC
TRBJ1-2 | TRBV9 | . | . | CASSVVEGRVGYTF | TGTGCCAGCAGCGTAGTGGAGGGAAGGGTTGGCTACACCTTC
TRBJ1-1 | TRBV6-5 | few | . | CASSYSYDSENTEAFF | TGTGCCAGCAGTTACTCGTATGACTCCGAGAACACTGAAGCTTTCTTT
TRBJ2-1 | TRBV15 | few | . | CATSRDGQGRFF | TGTGCCACCAGCAGAGATGGGCAGGGTAGGTTCTTC